The TCR beta chain described here comes from a study of vaccination and CD4 T cells after COVID-19. General observations from the study: In median terms, SARS-CoV-2-reactive clonotypes went from approximately 21 to 40, a nonsignificant rise. Spike mono-reactivity was found in 304 of 307 vaccine-specific clones from convalescent patients.

Comments on this clonotype: No antigen is known for it.

Treatment meaning: approximately 11-day PBMC culture with coronavirus spike peptide pools or control peptides (ViraFEST assay). Negative selection separated CD4+ T cells from approximately ten-day cultures. With the Oncomine TCR Beta short-read assay, DNA from cultured CD4+ T cells was sequenced. Each CDR3 protein is one row after TCRdb ran MiXCR on the PCR reads. The table records about 14,000 distinct CDR3 sequences, 35% of them present only once. Sequenced material: CD4+ T cells from blood, cultured in vitro. The clonotype was recovered from a human donor who had recovered from COVID-19.

In DNA, the CDR3 is TGTGCCAGCAGCTTAGCACGGTTACTTGGGGGCATCAGCACAGATACGCAGTATTTT. Amino acids: CASSLARLLGGISTDTQYF. This rearrangement joins TRBV7-9 to TRBJ2-3, with a possible D match to TRBD1 (6 bases). Germline-derived CDR1 and CDR2 are SEHNR and FQNEAQ (reference sequence). The CDR3 extends over 19 amino acids. V lost 0 bases and J 0 bases, leaving 19 bases between the germline ends.